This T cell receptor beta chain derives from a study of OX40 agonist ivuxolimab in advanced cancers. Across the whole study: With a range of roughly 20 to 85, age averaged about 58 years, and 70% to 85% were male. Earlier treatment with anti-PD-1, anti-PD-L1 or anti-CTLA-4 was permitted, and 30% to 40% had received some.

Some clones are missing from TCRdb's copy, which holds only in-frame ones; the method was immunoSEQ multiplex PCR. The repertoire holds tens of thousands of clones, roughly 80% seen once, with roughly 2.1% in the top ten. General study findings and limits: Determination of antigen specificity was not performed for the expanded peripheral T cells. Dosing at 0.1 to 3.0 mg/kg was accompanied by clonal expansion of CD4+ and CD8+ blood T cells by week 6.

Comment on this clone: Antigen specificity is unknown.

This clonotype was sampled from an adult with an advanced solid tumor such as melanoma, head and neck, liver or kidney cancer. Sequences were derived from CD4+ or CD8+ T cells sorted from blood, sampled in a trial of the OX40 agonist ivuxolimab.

The CDR3 loop is CASGPGTEAFF. As DNA, the CDR3 is TGTGCTAGTGGTCCTGGGACTGAAGCTTTCTTT. The chain couples TRBV12-5 to TRBJ1-1, with no clear D. The CDR3 totals 11 residues. Germline CDR1 is LGHNT and CDR2 is FRNRAP. Trimming stripped 5 bases from V and 5 bases from J, with 6 bases between. Combining the CDR3 with reference TRBV12-5 and TRBJ1-1 gives the whole variable domain DARVTQTPRHKVTEMGQEVTMRCQPILGHNTVFWYRQTMMQGLELLAYFRNRAPLDDSGMPKDRFSAEMPDATLATLKIQPSEPRDSAVYFCASGPGTEAFFGQGTRLTVV.